These T cell receptor beta chains were read from a single sample in a study of blood T cell repertoires in COVID-19. Produced via immunoSEQ multiplex PCR; TCRdb's table is partial and in-frame only. The table shows roughly 250,000 clones, with approximately 91% occurring only once. Specimen: PBMCs or T cells enriched from blood (not recorded which). The source of these receptors is a woman aged 40 to 55 with acute COVID-19. CDR3s include the opening cysteine and the closing phenylalanine or tryptophan. The D gene is left open where the match is weak. Some rows mark clone size as missing; the rest say once, few, many or name a class of expanded clone.

j_call: TRBJ2-3
clone_size: .
v_call: TRBV12-3/TRBV12-4
d_call: .
cdr3_aa: CASRPGTAGTQYF
cdr3_nt: TGTGCCAGCAGACCTGGGACAGCGGGTACGCAGTATTTT

j_call: TRBJ2-2
clone_size: once
v_call: TRBV6-1
d_call: TRBD2
cdr3_aa: CASSGLAGGPKGELFF
cdr3_nt: TGTGCCAGCAGTGGTCTAGCGGGGGGGCCCAAGGGGGAGCTGTTTTTT

j_call: TRBJ1-1
clone_size: .
v_call: TRBV2
d_call: .
cdr3_aa: CASSSQGLGNTEAFF
cdr3_nt: TGTGCCAGCAGTTCCCAGGGGCTCGGGAACACTGAAGCTTTCTTT

j_call: TRBJ2-5
clone_size: .
v_call: TRBV10-3
d_call: TRBD2
cdr3_aa: CATGTSGRGETQYF
cdr3_nt: TGTGCCACCGGGACTAGCGGGAGAGGGGAGACCCAGTACTTC

j_call: TRBJ1-1
clone_size: .
v_call: TRBV6-1
d_call: .
cdr3_aa: CASSEAAGGSTEAFF
cdr3_nt: TGTGCCAGCAGTGAAGCGGCGGGGGGGAGCACTGAAGCTTTCTTT

j_call: TRBJ2-7
clone_size: .
v_call: TRBV4-3
d_call: .
cdr3_aa: CASSQERQGLYEQYF
cdr3_nt: TGCGCCAGCAGCCAAGAACGCCAGGGCCTCTACGAGCAGTACTTC

j_call: TRBJ1-1
clone_size: .
v_call: TRBV9
d_call: .
cdr3_aa: CASSPQMNTEAFF
cdr3_nt: TGTGCCAGCAGCCCACAAATGAACACTGAAGCTTTCTTT

j_call: TRBJ2-3
clone_size: .
v_call: TRBV7-2
d_call: .
cdr3_aa: CASSRELNADTQYF
cdr3_nt: TGTGCCAGCAGCCGGGAGTTAAACGCAGATACGCAGTATTTT

j_call: TRBJ1-2
clone_size: .
v_call: TRBV9
d_call: .
cdr3_aa: CASSVSSSNYGYTF
cdr3_nt: TGTGCCAGCAGCGTATCCTCCTCTAACTATGGCTACACCTTC

j_call: TRBJ1-1
clone_size: .
v_call: TRBV5-1
d_call: .
cdr3_aa: CASSAGAGARNTEAFF
cdr3_nt: TGCGCCAGCAGCGCCGGGGCGGGGGCCAGGAACACTGAAGCTTTCTTT

j_call: TRBJ2-1
clone_size: .
v_call: TRBV24-1
d_call: .
cdr3_aa: CATNREEQFF
cdr3_nt: TGTGCCACCAATAGAGAAGAGCAGTTCTTC

j_call: TRBJ2-1
clone_size: .
v_call: TRBV28
d_call: .
cdr3_aa: CASSPGGPMPEQFF
cdr3_nt: TGTGCCAGCAGCCCCGGGGGGCCGATGCCTGAGCAGTTCTTC

j_call: TRBJ2-7
clone_size: .
v_call: TRBV11-2
d_call: .
cdr3_aa: CASSLRLPTGGPYEQYF
cdr3_nt: TGTGCCAGCAGCTTACGTTTACCTACAGGCGGTCCCTACGAGCAGTACTTC

j_call: TRBJ2-5
clone_size: .
v_call: TRBV7-9
d_call: .
cdr3_aa: CASSLDKGQSETQYF
cdr3_nt: TGTGCCAGCAGCTTAGATAAGGGGCAATCGGAGACCCAGTACTTC

j_call: TRBJ2-1
clone_size: few
v_call: TRBV7-8
d_call: TRBD2
cdr3_aa: CASSFYTFRTSGREKDNEQFF
cdr3_nt: TGTGCCAGCAGCTTCTATACCTTTAGGACTAGCGGGAGGGAGAAGGACAATGAGCAGTTCTTC

j_call: TRBJ2-7
clone_size: once
v_call: TRBV4-1
d_call: TRBD1
cdr3_aa: CASSQVRGYEQYF
cdr3_nt: TGCGCCAGCAGCCAAGTCAGGGGGTACGAGCAGTACTTC

j_call: TRBJ1-3
clone_size: .
v_call: TRBV27
d_call: .
cdr3_aa: CASTLYSGNTIYF
cdr3_nt: TGTGCCAGCACCTTATACTCTGGAAACACCATATATTTT

j_call: TRBJ1-2
clone_size: .
v_call: TRBV18
d_call: .
cdr3_aa: CASSPPVPGGYTF
cdr3_nt: TGTGCCAGCTCACCACCGGTTCCGGGAGGCTACACCTTC

j_call: TRBJ2-7
clone_size: .
v_call: TRBV28
d_call: TRBD2
cdr3_aa: CASSFGKSTGTSWEWNLREQYF
cdr3_nt: TGTGCCAGCAGCTTTGGGAAGTCTACCGGGACTAGCTGGGAGTGGAACCTACGGGAGCAGTACTTC

j_call: TRBJ1-3
clone_size: .
v_call: TRBV5-6
d_call: .
cdr3_aa: CASSFHQGISSGNTIYF
cdr3_nt: TGTGCCAGCAGCTTTCATCAGGGAATCTCCTCTGGAAACACCATATATTTT

j_call: TRBJ2-1
clone_size: .
v_call: TRBV5-1
d_call: TRBD2
cdr3_aa: CASTSGGQYNEQFF
cdr3_nt: TGCGCCAGCACATCGGGAGGGCAGTACAATGAGCAGTTCTTC